The entry below gives a single TCR beta chain sequence along with its context. These data are taken from a study of long-term antiretroviral therapy in people with HIV. At survey level, the immunoSEQ assay was run in its v3.0 version. TCRdb's copy holds only in-frame clones and misses some; the assay was immunoSEQ multiplex PCR. The sample lists some 48,000 clones, about 81% occurring once. In germline, CDR1 is MRHNA, CDR2 SNTAGT. The CDR3 spans 16 residues. V trimming: 4 bases; J trimming: 5 bases; junction bases outside the gene matches: 7. This material consisted of unsorted PBMCs, taken 0.8 years after starting antiretroviral therapy. The clonotype originates from a woman under 30 with HIV. The V and J genes are TRBV6-4 and TRBJ2-2; 10 positions match TRBD2. CDR3 nucleotide sequence: TGTGCCAGCAGTGTTCGAGCGGGAGGGCGAACCGGGGAGCTGTTTTTT. This gives the protein CASSVRAGGRTGELFF.